This TCR beta chain was identified during a study of brain metastases from non-small cell lung cancer. Some clones are missing from TCRdb's copy, which holds only in-frame ones; the method was immunoSEQ multiplex PCR. The table records nearly 2,500 clones, about 84% of them present only once. The CDR3 contains 14 residues. V was trimmed by 0 bases and J by 4 bases, leaving 8 bases between them. Germline V gene lookup returns CDR1 MGHRA and CDR2 YSYEKL. The TCR originated in a donor at least 40 years old with non-small cell lung cancer. Sequencing was done on a sample of tumor-adjacent normal tissue. The V gene is TRBV4-1, the J gene TRBJ2-3; no reliable D call. As DNA, the CDR3 is TGCGCCAGCAGCCAAGATATAGGGTCAGATACGCAGTATTTT. This translates into CASSQDIGSDTQYF.